The text below deals with one T cell receptor beta chain. Its antigen is not identified. The sample belongs to a study of shared clonotypes between healthy human individuals. Study-wide results and limits: Richness estimates generally favored naive over memory subsets.

Repertoires were generated with immunoSEQ multiplex PCR, while TCRdb's copy carries only in-frame clones and drops some. The sample contains about 1.1 million clones, 77% of which appear only once. The CDR3 has 16 residues. Trimming removed 6 bases from V and 6 bases from J; junction bases left unmatched: 9. Germline assignment: CDR1 MDHEN and CDR2 SYDVKM. The receptor was isolated from a man younger than 30 in good health. Some clones in this sample may be carry-over from other donors' samples. The sequenced sample consisted of memory CD4+ T cells from PBMCs. The subset: CD45RA-negative fraction. The chain combines TRBV28 with TRBJ1-5; 12 bases agree with TRBD1. CDR3 region: CASSPPGTGGPQPQHF. Here the CDR3 DNA reads TGTGCCAGCAGCCCACCGGGGACAGGGGGCCCTCAGCCCCAGCATTTT. Together with reference TRBV28 and TRBJ1-5, the CDR3 gives the full variable domain: DVKVTQSSRYLVKRTGEKVFLECVQDMDHENMFWYRQDPGLGLRLIYFSYDVKMKEKGDIPEGYSVSREKKERFSLILESASTNQTSMYLCASSPPGTGGPQPQHFGDGTRLSIL.